Each of the 27 T cell receptor beta chains below was sequenced from the same sample in a study of T-cell memory formation after mild COVID-19 (dated by TCRdb to the early 2020s). The receptor library was made with 5' RACE. The data were produced on an Illumina NovaSeq 6000. In TCRdb, the public reads were trimmed at Q25 with fastp and aligned with MiXCR, with productive beta chains retained. When rows share a CDR3 protein, they turn into one entry using the most common DNA and genes. For this sample the table gives about 620,000 distinct CDR3 sequences, of which over 15% were detected only once. The ten most abundant clones make up around 12% of the sample. What was sequenced was PBMCs or a T cell subset sorted from them (not recorded which). The receptors derive from an adult woman who had mild COVID-19 (a few samples of this study predate the infection). The sample titles of this study are shuffled in the database, so cell type and time point are left out; the donor was told from shared clones.

In regard to this clonotype: No conserved phenylalanine or tryptophan ends this CDR3, so it is likely a read error. The CDR3 loop reads CASSQDKGTGGRWGETQYL. The DNA for the CDR3 is TGTGCCAGCAGCCAAGATAAGGGGACAGGGGGTCGGTGGGGAGAGACCCAGTACTTA. This chain joins TRBV3-1 and TRBJ2-5; 11 bases fit TRBD1. This CDR3 spans 19 amino acids. J lost 4 bases, V lost 0 bases, and 13 bases had no gene match. Germline assignment: CDR1 LGHDT and CDR2 YNNKEL (reference sequence).

This clonotype occurred once. V and J are TRBV30 and TRBJ2-7, with 7 bases that match TRBD2. V shed 3 bases and J 6 bases; nucleotides not matched to a gene: 2. CDR3 length: 11 residues. Germline V gives CDR1 GTSNPN, CDR2 SVGIG (reference sequence). CDR3 amino acids: CAWSPGGEQYF. In DNA form, the CDR3 reads TGTGCCTGGAGCCCGGGGGGCGAGCAGTACTTC.

The chain joins TRBV6-5 to TRBJ2-5; a weak D match, TRBD2 (5 bases). Trimming took off 5 bases at V and 2 bases at J, with 12 bases between the two ends. The CDR3 has 14 residues. The germline V gene has CDR1 MNHEY and CDR2 SVGAGI. The CDR3 here is CASSRKAEQETQYF. The CDR3 DNA sequence: TGTGCCAGCAGTAGAAAAGCGGAGCAAGAGACCCAGTACTTC.

This chain links TRBV12-3 or TRBV12-4 with TRBJ1-5; D gene uncertain. This CDR3 has 15 amino acids. Trimming pared 6 bases from V and 8 bases from J, leaving 20 bases between. CDR3 nucleotides: TGTGCCAGCAGCCTAAGTCGTGCGGCCCGGGAGCCCCAGCATTTT. Protein sequence: CASSLSRAAREPQHF.

This clonotype occurred many times. The rearrangement uses TRBV5-1 and TRBJ2-3, with 7 bases identical to TRBD2. This CDR3 is 16 amino acids long. The germline CDR1 and CDR2 sequences are SGHRS and YFSETQ. V lost 4 bases to trimming and J lost 0 bases; unmatched junction nucleotides: 8. CDR3: CASSPSGGGSTDTQYF. The CDR3 DNA reads as TGCGCCAGCAGCCCCTCGGGCGGGGGAAGCACAGATACGCAGTATTTT.

The V and J genes are TRBV24-1 and TRBJ2-7; 10 bases agree with TRBD2. Unmatched junction bases numbered 9, after V lost 5 bases and J lost 0 bases. Germline CDR1 is KGHDR and CDR2 is SFDVKD. The CDR3 loop spans 17 amino acids. CDR3 sequence (DNA): TGTGCCACCAGTGGTCATCCCGGGACTAGCGACTCCTACGAGCAGTACTTC. This sequence encodes CATSGHPGTSDSYEQYF.

This clonotype was counted only a few times. The CDR3 DNA reads as TGCAGCGTTGTGGGGGATACCGGGGAGCTGTTTTTT. The encoded protein is CSVVGDTGELFF. The rearrangement joins TRBV29-1 to TRBJ2-2; possibly TRBD1 or TRBD2 for D (5 bases each). This CDR3 spans 12 amino acids. Germline lookup yields CDR1 SQVTM and CDR2 ANQGSEA. V was pared by 4 bases and J by 5 bases, with 8 bases between.

This clonotype was detected a few times. This chain's CDR3 is CASSLKLTSGRQSSYNEQFF. DNA for the CDR3: TGTGCCAGCAGCCTCAAATTGACTAGCGGGAGGCAAAGCTCCTACAATGAGCAGTTCTTC. The chain recombines TRBV25-1 with TRBJ2-1; 13 nucleotides line up with TRBD2. The CDR3 is made up of 20 amino acids. Germline CDR1 is MGHDK and CDR2 is SYGVNS. V lost 6 bases, J lost 0 bases, and 14 bases stayed unmatched.

This clonotype was recorded at least ten times. The chain uses TRBV15 and TRBJ1-5; unclear D gene. The V gene's germline CDR1 is LNHNV and CDR2 YYDKDF (reference sequence). Trimming cost V 1 base and J 6 bases, with 22 bases left between them. This CDR3 region has 18 residues. Here the CDR3 DNA reads TGTGCCACCAGCAGAGTCTCCTTCCAAGAGAGACTGGGTCAGCCCCAGCATTTT. It yields the protein CATSRVSFQERLGQPQHF. The whole variable domain, filled in from reference TRBV15 and TRBJ1-5, reads DAMVIQNPRYQVTQFGKPVTLSCSQTLNHNVMYWYQQKSSQAPKLLFHYYDKDFNNEADTPDNFQSRRPNTSFCFLDIRSPGLGDTAMYLCATSRVSFQERLGQPQHFGDGTRLSIL.

This clonotype occurred a few times. J is TRBJ1-1 and V is TRBV5-1; D remains unclear. The CDR3 has 16 amino acids. Deletions cut 4 bases from V and 3 bases from J, with 19 bases between. Germline V gene lookup returns CDR1 SGHRS and CDR2 YFSETQ. CDR3 amino acids: CASSPAETPTHTEAFF. The CDR3 nucleotides read TGCGCCAGCAGCCCAGCTGAGACACCCACCCACACTGAAGCTTTCTTT.

The chain combines TRBV10-3 with TRBJ2-7, with 12 positions matching TRBD1. CDR3 length equals 14 residues. Germline V gives CDR1 ENHRY, CDR2 SYGVKD. V lost 3 bases, J lost 9 bases, and 6 bases stayed unmatched. CDR3 DNA sequence: TGTGCCATCAGTGAACCGGGACAGGGGGCCCGGCAGTACTTC. Translating gives CAISEPGQGARQYF.

This chain connects TRBV19 to TRBJ2-1; 8 bases fit TRBD2. The CDR3 length is 16 residues. V lost 7 bases and J lost 3; bases outside the gene matches: 11. Germline values: CDR1 LNHDA, CDR2 SQIVND (reference sequence). The CDR3 reads CASTSGGPSLYNEQFF. Written as DNA, the CDR3 is TGTGCCAGTACCTCGGGAGGGCCTTCCCTCTACAATGAGCAGTTCTTC. The whole variable domain, remainder taken from reference TRBV19 and TRBJ2-1, is DGGITQSPKYLFRKEGQNVTLSCEQNLNHDAMYWYRQDPGQGLRLIYYSQIVNDFQKGDIAEGYSVSREKKESFPLTVTSAQKNPTAFYLCASTSGGPSLYNEQFFGPGTRLTVL.

This rearrangement joins TRBV7-6 to TRBJ2-3, with 7 bases aligning to TRBD2. Germline V gene lookup returns CDR1 SGHVS and CDR2 FNYEAQ. Unmatched junction bases numbered 6, after V lost 3 bases and J lost 6 bases. CDR3 size: 14 residues. CDR3 in amino acids: CASSFGGSRDTQYF. In nucleotides, the CDR3 is TGTGCCAGCAGCTTCGGCGGGAGTAGGGATACGCAGTATTTT.

The chain employs TRBV25-1 and TRBJ2-7; 7 nucleotides line up with TRBD2. Germline V gives CDR1 MGHDK, CDR2 SYGVNS. The CDR3 sequence is 14 residues long. Trimming took 6 bases from V and 5 from J; bases not matched to a gene: 10. CDR3: CASSRWEGPHEQYF. DNA of the CDR3: TGTGCCAGCAGCAGGTGGGAGGGCCCCCACGAGCAGTACTTC.

This clonotype was counted a single time. This chain connects TRBV6-2 or TRBV6-3 to TRBJ2-1; either TRBD1 or TRBD2 may fit D (5 bases each). The ends were cut back, 2 bases at V and 8 bases at J, with 16 bases in the middle. The CDR3 loop spans 15 amino acids. CDR1 MNHEY and CDR2 SVGEGT come from the germline V gene. Here the CDR3 reads CASSYRGRPYDEQFF. CDR3 nucleotide sequence: TGTGCCAGCAGTTACCGGGGACGGCCGTACGATGAGCAGTTCTTC.

The V and J genes are TRBV7-2 and TRBJ1-1; D not certain. CDR3 length: 16 amino acids. The germline gives CDR1 SGHTA, CDR2 FQGNSA. The V end lost 2 bases, the J end lost 0 bases, and 13 bases lay between the germline ends. CDR3 nucleotides: TGTGCCAGCAGCTTAAGAGTCGGCCGGTTGAACACTGAAGCTTTCTTT. Translated: CASSLRVGRLNTEAFF.

V is TRBV28 and J is TRBJ2-7, with 10 bases identical to TRBD2. J was trimmed by 4 bases and V by 6 bases; bases with no gene match: 9. The CDR3 is made up of 15 amino acids. The germline CDR1 and CDR2 sequences are MDHEN and SYDVKM. The CDR3 nucleotides read TGTGCCAGCAGCTCTCTAGCGGGAGTCTCTTACGAGCAGTACTTC. Its protein is CASSSLAGVSYEQYF.

The rearrangement links TRBV11-1 to TRBJ2-7; possibly TRBD1 or TRBD2 for D (5 bases each). CDR3 size: 16 residues. V was trimmed by 2 bases and J by 4 bases, leaving 18 bases between them. Germline V gene lookup returns CDR1 SGHAT and CDR2 FQDESV (reference sequence). CDR3 DNA: TGTGCCAGCAGCTTACTCGGGGCAGGGAGAGGGTACGAGCAGTACTTC. Its protein product is CASSLLGAGRGYEQYF.

The chain is built from TRBV6-5 and TRBJ1-2, with D maybe TRBD1 (6 bases). Trimming took 2 bases from V and 8 from J, leaving 18 bases between them. This CDR3 contains 15 residues. Germline V gene sequence: CDR1 MNHEY, CDR2 SVGAGI. CDR3 coding DNA: TGTGCCAGCAGTTACCTTAAAGGGGGGCGCCGAGGCTACACCTTC. Its translation: CASSYLKGGRRGYTF.

This rearrangement joins TRBV4-1 to TRBJ2-3; no definite D call. The CDR3 is 15 amino acids. The germline CDR1 and CDR2 sequences are MGHRA and YSYEKL. Deletions cut 0 bases from V and 0 bases from J, with 7 bases between. The CDR3 is CASSQDPLSTDTQYF. Written as DNA, the CDR3 is TGCGCCAGCAGCCAAGATCCCCTTAGCACAGATACGCAGTATTTT.

The V gene is TRBV6-5, the J gene TRBJ1-2; no definite D call. V lost 2 bases and J 4 bases, leaving 8 bases between the germline ends. The CDR3 is 13 amino acids. The germline V gene has CDR1 MNHEY and CDR2 SVGAGI. The CDR3 coding sequence is TGTGCCAGCAGTTACAGGGTGGGCTATGGCTACACCTTC. Residues: CASSYRVGYGYTF.

This clonotype was counted a few times. V gene TRBV15 combines with J gene TRBJ2-3; 9 bases match TRBD2. The CDR3 is 14 amino acids. Germline V CDR1 and CDR2: LNHNV, YYDKDF (reference sequence). Trimming removed 4 bases from V and 6 bases from J; junction bases left unmatched: 5. CDR3 amino acids: CATSNWAGGDTQYF. The CDR3 bases are TGTGCCACCAGCAATTGGGCGGGAGGGGATACGCAGTATTTT.

The table lists this clonotype with a few counts. The rearrangement links TRBV3-1 to TRBJ1-1, with unresolved D. Looked up from germline, CDR1 is LGHDT and CDR2 is YNNKEL (reference sequence). The CDR3 is 13 residues long. With 5 bases removed from V and 10 bases from J, the gap between germline ends came to 17 bases. The CDR3 DNA follows: TGTGCCAGCAGCGCCGAACTCAAATCAGGAGCTTTCTTT. The encoded protein is CASSAELKSGAFF.

The CDR3 sequence is CSARGTGQGTEAFF. CDR3 nucleotide sequence: TGCAGTGCTAGAGGGACAGGGCAAGGCACTGAAGCTTTCTTT. The chain combines TRBV20-1 with TRBJ1-1; TRBD1 agrees at 8 bases. The germline V gene has CDR1 DFQATT and CDR2 SNEGSKA (reference sequence). The CDR3 consists of 14 residues. V lost 1 base, J lost 4 bases, and 5 bases stayed unmatched.

The chain carries TRBV5-4 and TRBJ2-7, with 14 bases aligning to TRBD2. CDR1 is SGHNT and CDR2 is YYREEE in the germline V gene (reference sequence). V gave up 5 bases and J gave up 5 bases; unmatched junction bases: 12. This CDR3 has 17 amino acids. DNA for the CDR3: TGTGCCAGCAGTGGACAGGGGGGACTAGCGGGAGTCCACGAGCAGTACTTC. This translates into CASSGQGGLAGVHEQYF.

This clonotype was picked up a small number of times. This chain joins TRBV7-8 and TRBJ1-2; D is perhaps TRBD1 (5 bases). CDR3 size: 15 residues. Trimming took 5 bases from V and 4 from J, leaving 17 bases between them. Germline-derived CDR1 and CDR2 are SGHVS and FQNEAQ. This chain's CDR3 is CASSLDSKGSYGYTF. The CDR3 nucleotides are TGTGCCAGCAGCCTCGACAGTAAAGGGAGCTATGGCTACACCTTC. Using reference TRBV7-8 and TRBJ1-2 for the parts outside the CDR3, the full variable domain is GAGVSQSPRYKVAKRGQDVALRCDPISGHVSLFWYQQALGQGPEFLTYFQNEAQLDKSGLPSDRFFAERPEGSVSTLKIQRTQQEDSAVYLCASSLDSKGSYGYTFGSGTRLTVV.

The V gene is TRBV24-1, the J gene TRBJ2-7, with 7 nucleotides matching TRBD1. There are 14 residues in the CDR3. Unmatched junction bases numbered 8, after V lost 5 bases and J lost 5 bases. Germline V gives CDR1 KGHDR, CDR2 SFDVKD. In nucleotides, the CDR3 is TGTGCCACCAGTGCGGGACAGTTTAGCCACGAGCAGTACTTC. It encodes CATSAGQFSHEQYF.